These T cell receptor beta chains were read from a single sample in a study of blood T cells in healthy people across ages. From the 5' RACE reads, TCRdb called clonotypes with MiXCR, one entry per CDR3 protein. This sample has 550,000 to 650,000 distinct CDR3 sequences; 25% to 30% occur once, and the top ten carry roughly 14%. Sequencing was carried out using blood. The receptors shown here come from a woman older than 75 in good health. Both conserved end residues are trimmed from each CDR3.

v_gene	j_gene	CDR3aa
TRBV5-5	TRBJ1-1	ASSLASNTEAF
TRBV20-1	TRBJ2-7	SADRFSGQGRDEQY
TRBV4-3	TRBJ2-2	ASSQGSGGANTGELF
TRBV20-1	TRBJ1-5	SARTEHQPQH
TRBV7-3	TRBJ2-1	ASSLTMGSGGGNEQF
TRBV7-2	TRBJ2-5	ASSSGTALPAQETQY
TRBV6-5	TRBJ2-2	ASSSQGGRELF
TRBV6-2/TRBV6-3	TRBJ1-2	ASSYSIPRQSSYGYT
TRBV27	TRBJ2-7	ASSLSKAGGSYEQY
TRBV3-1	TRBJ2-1	ASSQAGGLNEQF
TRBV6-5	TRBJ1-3	ASRGPRTDSGNTIY
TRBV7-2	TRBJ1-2	ASGRDRAGGYT
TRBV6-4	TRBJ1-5	ASSAGGFGQPQH
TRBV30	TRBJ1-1	AFREFGNTEAF
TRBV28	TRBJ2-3	ASSLGLAGGTDTDTQY
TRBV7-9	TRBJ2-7	ASSFVGEAQY
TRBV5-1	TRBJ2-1	ASSLDASSYNEQF
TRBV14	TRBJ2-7	ASSQYDYEQY
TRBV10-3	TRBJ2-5	ATDEGGGRETQY
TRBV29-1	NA	SARLAGTETQY
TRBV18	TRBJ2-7	ASSPYGGFNNGYEQY
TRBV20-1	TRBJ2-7	SARDVQSYEQY
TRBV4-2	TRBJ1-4	ASAKRWRGANEKLF
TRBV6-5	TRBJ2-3	ASSYKLGTDAQY
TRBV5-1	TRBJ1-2	ASSTGPGYGYT
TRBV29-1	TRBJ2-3	SAEEGGIDTQY
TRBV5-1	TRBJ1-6	ASSLEGLNSPLH
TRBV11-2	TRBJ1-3	ASSLQTGAGNTIY
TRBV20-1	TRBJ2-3	SARLAGDTSTDTQY
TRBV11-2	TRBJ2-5	ASSLESSIGRETQY
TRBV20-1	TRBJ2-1	SAKLVNEQF
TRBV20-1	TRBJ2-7	SWRHTVTYEQY
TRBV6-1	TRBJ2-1	ACSEKGQGWYNEQF
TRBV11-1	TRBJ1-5	ASSLGALEPQH
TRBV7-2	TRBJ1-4	ASSEGQLNEKLF
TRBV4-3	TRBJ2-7	AGSQDIFSYGQY
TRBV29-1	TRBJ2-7	SVGMAASYEQY
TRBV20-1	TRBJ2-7	SARSLAGGTYEQY
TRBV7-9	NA	ASSRSGIYNEQY
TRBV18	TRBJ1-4	ASSPGDNEKLF
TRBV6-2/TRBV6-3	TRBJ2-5	ASMAGGLNEQY
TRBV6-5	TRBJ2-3	ASRSIISAKGTQY
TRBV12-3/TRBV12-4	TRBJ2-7	ASSPDPGITQY